The clone carrying this T cell receptor beta chain was detected once. Its matching antigen is unknown. The data are from a study of cytomegalovirus exposure and HLA in healthy donors. Study-level results: In a later analysis, 17,000 or so TCR beta sequences were associated with HLA alleles at 0.05 false discovery rate. As was reported, the classifier diagnosed cytomegalovirus status with high specificity and sensitivity. Associated with cytomegalovirus, according to the listing, were about 160 TCR beta chains.

Primers included in the PCR were 60 Vbeta and 13 Jbeta primers. Profiled with immunoSEQ multiplex PCR; TCRdb holds only in-frame clones, not every one. The sample consists of over 120,000 clones, around 85% of them appearing once. Regarding donors, all were healthy bone marrow donors. The CDR3 covers 15 residues. Germline V gene data show CDR1 as LNHDA and CDR2 as SQIVND (reference sequence). V lost 1 base, J lost 7 bases, and 11 bases lay in between. The chain employs TRBV19 and TRBJ1-6; no reliable D call. The source of this sequence is a woman younger than 45 in good health and CMV-seronegative. The specimen sequenced was PBMCs. The CDR3 bases are TGTGCCAGTAGTATAGTCGGCGGGAACAATTCACCCCTCCACTTT. Its protein product is CASSIVGGNNSPLHF.